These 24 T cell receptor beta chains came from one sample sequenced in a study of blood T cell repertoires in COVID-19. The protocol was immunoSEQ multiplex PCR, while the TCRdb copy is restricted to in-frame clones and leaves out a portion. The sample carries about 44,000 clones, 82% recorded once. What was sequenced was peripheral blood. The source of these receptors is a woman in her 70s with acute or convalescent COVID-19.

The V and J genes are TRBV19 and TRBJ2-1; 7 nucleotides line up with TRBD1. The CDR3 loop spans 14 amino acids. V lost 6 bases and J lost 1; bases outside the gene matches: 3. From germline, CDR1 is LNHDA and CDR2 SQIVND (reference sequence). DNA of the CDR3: TGTGCCAGTAGGCCAGGGGGATCCTACAATGAGCAGTTCTTC. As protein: CASRPGGSYNEQFF.

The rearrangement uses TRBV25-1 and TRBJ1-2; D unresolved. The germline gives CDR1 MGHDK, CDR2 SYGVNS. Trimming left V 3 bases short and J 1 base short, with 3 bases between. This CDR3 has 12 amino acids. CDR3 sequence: CASSDNNYGYTF. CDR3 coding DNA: TGTGCCAGCAGTGATAATAACTATGGCTACACCTTC.

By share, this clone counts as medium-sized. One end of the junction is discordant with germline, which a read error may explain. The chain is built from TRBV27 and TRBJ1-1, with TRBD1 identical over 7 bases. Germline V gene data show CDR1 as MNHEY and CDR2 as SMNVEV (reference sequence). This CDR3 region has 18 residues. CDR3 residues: CASSLSGTALYLDTEAFF. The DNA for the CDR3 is TGTGCCAGCAGTCTATCAGGGACAGCGCTATACTTGGACACTGAAGCTTTCTTT.

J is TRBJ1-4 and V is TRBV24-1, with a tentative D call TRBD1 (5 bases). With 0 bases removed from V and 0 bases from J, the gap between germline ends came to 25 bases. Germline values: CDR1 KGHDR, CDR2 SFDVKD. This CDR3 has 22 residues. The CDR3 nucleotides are TGTGCCACCAGTGATTTGTTGGTTTGGCCGGAACAGGATAGGTCAACTAATGAAAAACTGTTTTTT. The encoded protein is CATSDLLVWPEQDRSTNEKLFF.

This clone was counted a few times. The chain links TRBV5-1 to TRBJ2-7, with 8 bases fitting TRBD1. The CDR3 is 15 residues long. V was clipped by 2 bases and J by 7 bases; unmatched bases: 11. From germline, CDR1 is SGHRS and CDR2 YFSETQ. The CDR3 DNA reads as TGCGCCAGCAGCTTCTTGGGACAGGTTTCCGCAGAGCAGTACTTC. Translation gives CASSFLGQVSAEQYF. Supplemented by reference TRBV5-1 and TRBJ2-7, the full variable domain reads KAGVTQTPRYLIKTRGQQVTLSCSPISGHRSVSWYQQTPGQGLQFLFEYFSETQRNKGNFPGRFSGRQFSNSRSEMNVSTLELGDSALYLCASSFLGQVSAEQYFGPGTRLTVT.

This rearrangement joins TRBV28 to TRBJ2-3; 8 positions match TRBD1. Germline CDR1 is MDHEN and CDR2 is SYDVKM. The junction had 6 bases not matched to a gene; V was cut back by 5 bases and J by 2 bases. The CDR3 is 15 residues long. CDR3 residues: CASSTGGYDTDTQYF. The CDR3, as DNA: TGTGCCAGCAGTACAGGGGGTTATGACACAGATACGCAGTATTTT.

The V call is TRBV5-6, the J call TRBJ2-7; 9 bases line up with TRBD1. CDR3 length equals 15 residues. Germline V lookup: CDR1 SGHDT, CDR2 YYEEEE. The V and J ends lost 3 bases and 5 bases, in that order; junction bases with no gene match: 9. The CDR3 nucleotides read TGTGCCAGCAGCTCTTGGGGACAGGGAATCCACGAGCAGTACTTC. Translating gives CASSSWGQGIHEQYF.

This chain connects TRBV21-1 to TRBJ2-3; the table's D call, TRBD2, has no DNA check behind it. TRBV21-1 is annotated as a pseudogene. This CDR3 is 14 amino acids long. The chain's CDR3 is CASSKGESTDTQYF. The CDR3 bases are TGTGCCAGCAGCAAAGGGGAGAGCACAGATACGCAGTATTTT.

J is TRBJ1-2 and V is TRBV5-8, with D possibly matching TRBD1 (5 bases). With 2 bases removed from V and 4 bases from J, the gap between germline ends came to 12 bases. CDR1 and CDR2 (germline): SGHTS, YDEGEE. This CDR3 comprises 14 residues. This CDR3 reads CASSLKGIPYGYTF. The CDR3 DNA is TGTGCCAGCAGCTTAAAGGGGATCCCCTATGGCTACACCTTC.

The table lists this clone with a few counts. CDR3 region: CASSQDSGGEQYF. The CDR3 nucleotides read TGCGCCAGCAGCCAAGACTCTGGGGGGGAGCAGTACTTC. This chain connects TRBV4-1 to TRBJ2-7, with D possibly TRBD2 on 6 matching bases. Germline V gene sequence: CDR1 MGHRA, CDR2 YSYEKL. This CDR3 contains 13 residues. The V end was cut by 0 bases, the J end by 7 bases, with 10 bases between.

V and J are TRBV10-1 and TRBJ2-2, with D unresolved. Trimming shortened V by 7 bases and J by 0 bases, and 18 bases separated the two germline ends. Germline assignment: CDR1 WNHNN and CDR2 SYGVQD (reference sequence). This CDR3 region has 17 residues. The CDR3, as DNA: TGCGCCAGCATCGATACTCCCCCGGTCCCGAACACCGGGGAGCTGTTTTTT. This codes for CASIDTPPVPNTGELFF.

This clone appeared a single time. The CDR3 DNA reads as TGTGCCTGGGACCAGGGGACAGTCCCCCGGGAGGCTTTCTTT. This encodes CAWDQGTVPREAFF. The chain combines TRBV30 with TRBJ1-1; 7 bases line up with TRBD1. This CDR3 has 14 residues. Losses at the gene ends were 5 bases for V and 11 bases for J; bases not matched to a gene: 17. Germline V lookup: CDR1 GTSNPN, CDR2 SVGIG (reference sequence).

DNA for the CDR3: TGTGCCAGCAGTTTGGGTAGGGAGGGTCGAGGGGTCCAGTACTTC. Residues: CASSLGREGRGVQYF. The rearrangement joins TRBV28 to TRBJ2-5, with TRBD2 matching over 7 bases. V gave up 3 bases and J gave up 10 bases; unmatched junction bases: 14. The CDR3 extends over 15 amino acids. Germline lookup yields CDR1 MDHEN and CDR2 SYDVKM.

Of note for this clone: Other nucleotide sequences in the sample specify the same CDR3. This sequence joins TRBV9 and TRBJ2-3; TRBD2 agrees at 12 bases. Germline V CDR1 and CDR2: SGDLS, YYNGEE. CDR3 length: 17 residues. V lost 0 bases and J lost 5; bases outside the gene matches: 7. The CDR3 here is CASSVDPSGRALDTQYF. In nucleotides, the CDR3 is TGTGCCAGCAGCGTAGATCCTAGCGGGAGGGCCTTAGATACGCAGTATTTT.

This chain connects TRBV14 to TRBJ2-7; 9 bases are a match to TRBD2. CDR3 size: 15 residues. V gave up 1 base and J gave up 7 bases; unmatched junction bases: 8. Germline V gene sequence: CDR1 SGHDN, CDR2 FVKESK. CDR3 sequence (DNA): TGTGCCAGCAGCCAAGTCCTAGCGGGATCTGGGGAGCAGTACTTC. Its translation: CASSQVLAGSGEQYF.

CDR3 protein: CASTQRTGGLINQPQHF. The CDR3 nucleotides read TGTGCCAGTACCCAACGGACAGGGGGCTTGATTAATCAGCCCCAGCATTTT. The rearrangement links TRBV19 to TRBJ1-5; 11 nucleotides line up with TRBD1. This CDR3 region has 17 residues. Trimming took 7 bases from V and 4 from J; bases not matched to a gene: 12. CDR1 LNHDA and CDR2 SQIVND come from the germline V gene (reference sequence).

In nucleotides, the CDR3 is TGTGCCAGCAGTTTCGACGGGAGACAGACCCAGTACTTC. Its translation: CASSFDGRQTQYF. The gene calls are TRBV6-5 and TRBJ2-5; weak D call: TRBD2 (6 bases). This CDR3 region has 13 residues. Per the germline V gene, CDR1 is MNHEY and CDR2 is SVGAGI. Deletions cut 4 bases from V and 6 bases from J, with 12 bases between.

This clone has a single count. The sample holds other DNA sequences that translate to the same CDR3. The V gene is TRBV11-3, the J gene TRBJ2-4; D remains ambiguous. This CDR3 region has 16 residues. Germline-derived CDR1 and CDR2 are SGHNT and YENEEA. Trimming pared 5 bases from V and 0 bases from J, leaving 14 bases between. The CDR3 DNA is TGTGCCAGCAGCCAGAACCGAAACCTAGCCAAAAACATTCAGTACTTC. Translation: CASSQNRNLAKNIQYF.

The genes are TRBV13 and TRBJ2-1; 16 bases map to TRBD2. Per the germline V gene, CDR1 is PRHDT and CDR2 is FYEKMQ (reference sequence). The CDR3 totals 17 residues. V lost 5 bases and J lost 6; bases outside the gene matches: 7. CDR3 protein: CASSLPGLAGGPNEQFF. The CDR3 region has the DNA TGTGCCAGCAGCCTTCCGGGACTAGCGGGAGGGCCCAATGAGCAGTTCTTC.

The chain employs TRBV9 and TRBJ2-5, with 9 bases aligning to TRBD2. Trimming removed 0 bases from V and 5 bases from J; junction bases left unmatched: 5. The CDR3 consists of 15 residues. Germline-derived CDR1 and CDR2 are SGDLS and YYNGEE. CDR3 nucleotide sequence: TGTGCCAGCAGCGTAGCTAGCGGGAAAGACGAGACCCAGTACTTC. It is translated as CASSVASGKDETQYF.

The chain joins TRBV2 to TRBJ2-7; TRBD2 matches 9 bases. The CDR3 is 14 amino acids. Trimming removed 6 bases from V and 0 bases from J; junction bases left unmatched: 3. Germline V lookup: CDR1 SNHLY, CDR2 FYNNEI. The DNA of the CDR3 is TGTGCCAGCAGAGTGACTAGCGGCTCCTACGAGCAGTACTTC. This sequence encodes CASRVTSGSYEQYF.

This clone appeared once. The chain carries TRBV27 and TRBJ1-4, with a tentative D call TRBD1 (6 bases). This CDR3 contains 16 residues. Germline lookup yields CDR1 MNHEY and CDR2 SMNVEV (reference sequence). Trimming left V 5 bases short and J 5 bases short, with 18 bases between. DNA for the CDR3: TGTGCCAGCAGTCCGTACTGGGGGCAGCCAAATGAAAAACTGTTTTTT. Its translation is CASSPYWGQPNEKLFF.

CDR3 amino acids: CASSAEGQGARNTEAFF. CDR3 sequence (DNA): TGTGCCAGCAGCGCCGAGGGACAGGGGGCGAGAAACACTGAAGCTTTCTTT. The genes are TRBV9 and TRBJ1-1, with 12 bases matching TRBD1. CDR3 size: 17 residues. Looked up from germline, CDR1 is SGDLS and CDR2 is YYNGEE. V shed 3 bases and J 2 bases; nucleotides not matched to a gene: 8.

The CDR3 DNA follows: TGTGCCAGCAGTTACTCGGGTGGAGTGAACACTGAAGCTTTCTTT. Translating gives CASSYSGGVNTEAFF. The rearrangement uses TRBV6-5 and TRBJ1-1; D is undetermined. Trimming removed 0 bases from V and 0 bases from J, with 8 bases in between. CDR3 length: 15 amino acids. Germline CDR1 MNHEY, CDR2 SVGAGI.